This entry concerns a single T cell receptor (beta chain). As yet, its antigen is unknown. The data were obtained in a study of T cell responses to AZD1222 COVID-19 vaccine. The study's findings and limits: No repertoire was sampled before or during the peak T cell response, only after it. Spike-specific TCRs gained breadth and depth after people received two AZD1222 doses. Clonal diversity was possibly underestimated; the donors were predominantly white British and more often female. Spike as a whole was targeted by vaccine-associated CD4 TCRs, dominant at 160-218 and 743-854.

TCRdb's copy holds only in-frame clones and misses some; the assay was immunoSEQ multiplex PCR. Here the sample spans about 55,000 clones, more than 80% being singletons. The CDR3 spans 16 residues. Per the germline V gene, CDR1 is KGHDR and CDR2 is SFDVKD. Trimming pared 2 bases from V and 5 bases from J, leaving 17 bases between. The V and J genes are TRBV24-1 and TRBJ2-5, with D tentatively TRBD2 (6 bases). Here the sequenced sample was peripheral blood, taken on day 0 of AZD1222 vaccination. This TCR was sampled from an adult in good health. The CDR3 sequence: CATSDSRRGAWETQYF. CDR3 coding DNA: TGTGCCACCAGTGATTCTCGGCGCGGGGCATGGGAGACCCAGTACTTC.